The rows below give T cell receptor beta chains drawn from one sample of a study of cytomegalovirus exposure and HLA in healthy donors. The table came from immunoSEQ multiplex PCR; TCRdb's copy has only in-frame clones and leaves some out. In the table there are about 190,000 clones, about four fifths of which are singletons. The sequencing sample was made of PBMCs. These receptors originate from a young man in good health and CMV-seropositive. The CDR3 runs from the conserved cysteine through the conserved F or W. The D gene is left open where the match is weak. Only part of the rows carry a size: once, few, many, or a class if the clone is expanded.

>TRBV9|TRBJ2-3|-|16|-
TGTGCCAGCAGCGTAGGCGCGGGGACTAGCACAGATACGCAGTATTTT
CASSVGAGTSTDTQYF
>TRBV5-6|TRBJ1-6|-|15|-
TGTGCCAGCAGCTTTGGGGGCGTAAGTAATTCACCCCTCCACTTT
CASSFGGVSNSPLHF
>TRBV7-9|TRBJ1-2|-|17|-
TGTGCCAGCAGCGAGGCGCAGGGTCAGTTAAGCGACTATGGCTACACCTTC
CASSEAQGQLSDYGYTF
>TRBV7-9|TRBJ2-7|-|14|-
TGTGCCAGCAGCGCCGGGGATAGCTCCTACGAGCAGTACTTC
CASSAGDSSYEQYF
>TRBV7-9|TRBJ1-6|-|15|-
TGTTCCAGCAGCTTAGACGACAGTTTGGGTTCACCCCTCCACTTT
CSSSLDDSLGSPLHF
>TRBV6-6|TRBJ2-7|-|14|TRBD1
TGTGCCAGCACCGAGCGGACAGGGGCCTACGAGCAGTACTTC
CASTERTGAYEQYF
>TRBV18|TRBJ1-1|-|15|-
TGTGCCAGCTCACCAAGGGGGTCATGGAACACTGAAGCTTTCTTT
CASSPRGSWNTEAFF
>TRBV6-5|TRBJ2-7|-|13|TRBD1
TGTGCCAGCAGTTCCCCGGGACAGGGCGAGCAGTACTTC
CASSSPGQGEQYF
>TRBV7-2|TRBJ2-3|few|14|-
TGTGCCAGCAGCTTACAGGCCAGCACAGATACGCAGTATTTT
CASSLQASTDTQYF
>TRBV27|TRBJ1-2|-|15|-
TGTGCCAGCAGCTCCGGCGTACAGGGATACTATGGCTACACCTTC
CASSSGVQGYYGYTF
>TRBV9|TRBJ2-1|-|15|TRBD2
TGTGCCAGCAGCGCGAGCGGGAGGGCTGGGGATGAGCAGTTCTTC
CASSASGRAGDEQFF
>TRBV7-9|TRBJ1-5|few|15|-
TGTGCCAGCAGCTTCGCGGGTAGTTTCAATCAGCCCCAGCATTTT
CASSFAGSFNQPQHF
>TRBV4-1|TRBJ2-7|-|17|TRBD2
TGCGCCAGCAGCCCCTCCTCTACGGGGGGGGCCAAGTACGAGCAGTACTTC
CASSPSSTGGAKYEQYF
>TRBV5-4|TRBJ2-7|once|16|-
TGTGCCAGCAGTTTAGGTGGTGGGGCCGCCTCCTACGAGCAGTACTTC
CASSLGGGAASYEQYF
>TRBV23-1|TRBJ1-1|once|14|-
TGCGCCAGCAGTCACAGGGGCCTGAACACTGAAGCTTTCTTT
CASSHRGLNTEAFF
>TRBV7-2|TRBJ2-5|-|14|-
TGTGCCAGCAGCCCCGGAGGGGTAGGCGAGACCCAGTACTTC
CASSPGGVGETQYF
>TRBV30|TRBJ2-1|few|13|-
TGTGCCTGGAGTGGGGCCTCCTACAATGAGCAGTTCTTC
CAWSGASYNEQFF
>TRBV10-1|TRBJ2-2|few|15|TRBD1
TGCGCCAGCACCCCGGGACAGGGCCCGTCCGGGGAGCTGTTTTTT
CASTPGQGPSGELFF
>TRBV5-4|TRBJ2-5|-|17|-
TGTGCCAGCAGGAGGCCAAGACAGGCCCACTGCCTGGAGACCCAGTACTTC
CASRRPRQAHCLETQYF
>TRBV10-3|TRBJ1-2|-|14|TRBD1
TGTGCCATCAACTCACAGGGGACTAACTATGGCTACACCTTC
CAINSQGTNYGYTF
>TRBV6-1|TRBJ2-3|-|16|-
TGTGCCAGCAGTGACCCAAAGCGGCCTTACACAGATACGCAGTATTTT
CASSDPKRPYTDTQYF
>TRBV11-1|TRBJ2-3|-|17|-
TGTGCCAGCAGCCGGGACAGCGCGGGGGGCCTCACAGATACGCAGTATTTT
CASSRDSAGGLTDTQYF
>TRBV30|TRBJ2-3|-|14|TRBD1
TGTGCCTGGAGTGTAAGGGGGCACACAGATACGCAGTATTTT
CAWSVRGHTDTQYF
>TRBV2|TRBJ1-4|once|18|-
TGTGCCAGCAGTCCTAACCGGGTAGGCGGTTCGTTTAATGAAAAACTGTTTTTT
CASSPNRVGGSFNEKLFF